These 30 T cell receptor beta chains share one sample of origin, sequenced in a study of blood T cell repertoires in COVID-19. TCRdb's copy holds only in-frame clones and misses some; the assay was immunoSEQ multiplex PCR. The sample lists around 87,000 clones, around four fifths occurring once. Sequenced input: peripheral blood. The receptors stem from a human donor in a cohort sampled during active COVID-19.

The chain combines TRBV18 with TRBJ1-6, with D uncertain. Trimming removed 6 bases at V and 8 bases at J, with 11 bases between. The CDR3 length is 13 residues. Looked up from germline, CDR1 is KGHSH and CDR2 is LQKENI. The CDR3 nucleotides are TGTGCCAGCTCGGGAAAGAGGGATTCACCCCTCCACTTT. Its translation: CASSGKRDSPLHF.

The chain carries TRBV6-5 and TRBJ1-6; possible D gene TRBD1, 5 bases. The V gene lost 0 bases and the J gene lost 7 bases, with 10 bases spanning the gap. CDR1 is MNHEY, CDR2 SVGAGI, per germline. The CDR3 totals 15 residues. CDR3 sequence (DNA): TGTGCCAGCAGTTACTCGAATAGGGGAAATTCACCCCTCCACTTT. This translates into CASSYSNRGNSPLHF.

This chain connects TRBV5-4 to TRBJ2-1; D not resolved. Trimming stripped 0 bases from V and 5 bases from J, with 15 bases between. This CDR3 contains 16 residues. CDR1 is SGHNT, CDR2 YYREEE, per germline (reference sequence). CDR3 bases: TGTGCCAGCAGCTTGGGAGGTGTATCCCTCGACAATGAGCAGTTCTTC. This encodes CASSLGGVSLDNEQFF.

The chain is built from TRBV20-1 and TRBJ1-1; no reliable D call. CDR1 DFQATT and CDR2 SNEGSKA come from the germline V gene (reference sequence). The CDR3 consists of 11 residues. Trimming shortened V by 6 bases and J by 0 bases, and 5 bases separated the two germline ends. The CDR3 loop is CSAGVNTEAFF. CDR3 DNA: TGCAGTGCAGGAGTGAACACTGAAGCTTTCTTT.

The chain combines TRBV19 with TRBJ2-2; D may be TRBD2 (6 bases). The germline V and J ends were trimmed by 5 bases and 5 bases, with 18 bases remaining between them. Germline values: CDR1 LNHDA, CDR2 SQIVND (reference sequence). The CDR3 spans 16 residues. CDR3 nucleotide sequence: TGTGCCAGTAGTGGGGCGGCGGGAATTATGACCGGGGAGCTGTTTTTT. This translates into CASSGAAGIMTGELFF.

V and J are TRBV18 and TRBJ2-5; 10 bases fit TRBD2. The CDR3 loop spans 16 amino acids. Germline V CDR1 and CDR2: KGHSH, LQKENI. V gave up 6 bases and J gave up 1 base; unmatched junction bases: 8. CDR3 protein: CASSSPGLAIQETQYF. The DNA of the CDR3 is TGTGCCAGCTCCTCGCCGGGACTAGCGATCCAAGAGACCCAGTACTTC.

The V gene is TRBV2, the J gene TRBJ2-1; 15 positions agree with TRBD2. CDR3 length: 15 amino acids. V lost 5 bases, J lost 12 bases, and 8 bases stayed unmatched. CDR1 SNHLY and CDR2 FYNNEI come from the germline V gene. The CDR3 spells CASSYPGLAGGRQFF. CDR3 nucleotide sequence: TGTGCCAGCAGTTATCCGGGACTAGCGGGGGGAAGGCAGTTCTTC. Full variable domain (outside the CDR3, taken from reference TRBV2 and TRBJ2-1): EPEVTQTPSHQVTQMGQEVILRCVPISNHLYFYWYRQILGQKVEFLVSFYNNEISEKSEIFDDQFSVERPDGSNFTLKIRSTKLEDSAMYFCASSYPGLAGGRQFFGPGTRLTVL.

The CDR3 nucleotides read TGTGCCAGCACCCTCCCGGTCCGGGGGAATTCACCCCTCCACTTT. It codes for CASTLPVRGNSPLHF. The J gene is TRBJ1-6, the V gene TRBV28, with D possibly TRBD1 on 5 matching bases. Between the trimmed V and J ends, which lost 7 bases and 7 bases, there was a span of 17 bases. The germline gives CDR1 MDHEN, CDR2 SYDVKM. The CDR3 covers 15 residues.

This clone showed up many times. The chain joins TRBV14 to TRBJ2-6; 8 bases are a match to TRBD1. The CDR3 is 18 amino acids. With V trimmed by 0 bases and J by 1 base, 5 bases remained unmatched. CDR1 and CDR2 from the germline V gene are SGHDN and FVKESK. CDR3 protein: CASSQDGQGLSGANVLTF. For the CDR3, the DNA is TGTGCCAGCAGCCAAGACGGACAGGGCCTTTCTGGGGCCAACGTCCTGACTTTC.

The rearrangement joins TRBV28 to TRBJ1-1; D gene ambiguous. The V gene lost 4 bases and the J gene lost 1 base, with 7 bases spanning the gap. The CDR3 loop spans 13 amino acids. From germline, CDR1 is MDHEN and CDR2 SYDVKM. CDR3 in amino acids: CASSSGQNTEAFF. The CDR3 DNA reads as TGTGCCAGCAGTTCAGGCCAGAACACTGAAGCTTTCTTT.

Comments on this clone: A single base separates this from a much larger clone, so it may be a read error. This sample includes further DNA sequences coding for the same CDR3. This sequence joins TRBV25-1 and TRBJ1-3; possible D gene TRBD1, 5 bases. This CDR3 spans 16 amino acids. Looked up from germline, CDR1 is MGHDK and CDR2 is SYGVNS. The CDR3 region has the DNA TGTGCTAGCAGTGGCCTCACCGGGACTTACGGAAACACCATATATTTT. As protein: CASSGLTGTYGNTIYF.

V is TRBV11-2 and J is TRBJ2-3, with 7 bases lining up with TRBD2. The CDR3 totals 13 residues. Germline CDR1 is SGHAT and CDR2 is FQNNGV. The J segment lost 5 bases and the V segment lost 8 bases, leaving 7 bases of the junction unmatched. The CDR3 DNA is TGTGCCAGCCTAAGCGGGGTACAAGATACGCAGTATTTT. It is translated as CASLSGVQDTQYF.

CDR3 DNA sequence: TGTGCCAGTAGTCCAAGAGACAGGGTGCGCTCCTACGAGCAGTACTTC. Translated: CASSPRDRVRSYEQYF. The V call is TRBV19, the J call TRBJ2-7; TRBD1 agrees at 7 bases. Germline V CDR1 and CDR2: LNHDA, SQIVND (reference sequence). The J segment lost 0 bases and the V segment lost 5 bases, leaving 10 bases of the junction unmatched. This CDR3 region has 16 residues.

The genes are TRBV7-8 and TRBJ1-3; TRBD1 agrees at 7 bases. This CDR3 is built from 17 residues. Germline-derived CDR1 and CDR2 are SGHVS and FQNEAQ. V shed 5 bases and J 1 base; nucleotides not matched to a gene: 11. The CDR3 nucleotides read TGTGCCAGCAGCCAAGAATGGAAGACAGGGTCTGGAAACACCATATATTTT. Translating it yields CASSQEWKTGSGNTIYF.

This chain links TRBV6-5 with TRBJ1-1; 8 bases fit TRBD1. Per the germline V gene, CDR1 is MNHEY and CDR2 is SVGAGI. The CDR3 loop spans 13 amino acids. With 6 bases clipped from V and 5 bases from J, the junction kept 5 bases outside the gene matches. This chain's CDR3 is CASSRQGWTEAFF. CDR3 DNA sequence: TGTGCCAGCAGCAGACAGGGGTGGACTGAAGCTTTCTTT.

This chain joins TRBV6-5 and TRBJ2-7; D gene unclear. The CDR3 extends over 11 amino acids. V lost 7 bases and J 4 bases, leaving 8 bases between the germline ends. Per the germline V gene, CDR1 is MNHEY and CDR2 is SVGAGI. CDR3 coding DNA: TGTGCCAGCACGAGAGCTTACGAGCAGTACTTC. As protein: CASTRAYEQYF.

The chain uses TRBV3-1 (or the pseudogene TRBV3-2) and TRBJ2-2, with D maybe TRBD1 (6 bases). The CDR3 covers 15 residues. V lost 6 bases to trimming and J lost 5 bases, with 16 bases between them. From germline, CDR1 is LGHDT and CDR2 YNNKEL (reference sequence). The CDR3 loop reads CASRLLDSRTGELFF. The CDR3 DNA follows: TGTGCCAGCAGATTATTGGACAGTAGGACCGGGGAGCTGTTTTTT.

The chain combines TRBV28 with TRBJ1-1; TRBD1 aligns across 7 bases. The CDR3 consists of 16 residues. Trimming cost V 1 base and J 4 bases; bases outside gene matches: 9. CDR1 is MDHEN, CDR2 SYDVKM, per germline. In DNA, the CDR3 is TGTGCCAGCAGTTTATTAGGGCAGGGGGATAGCACTGAAGCTTTCTTT. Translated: CASSLLGQGDSTEAFF.

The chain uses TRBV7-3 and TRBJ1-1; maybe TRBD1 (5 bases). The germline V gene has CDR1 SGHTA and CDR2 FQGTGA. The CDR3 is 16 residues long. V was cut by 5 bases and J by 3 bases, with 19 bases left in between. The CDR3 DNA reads TGTGCCAGCAGCCCCGGGGGAGTGTCGGGGTACACTGAAGCTTTCTTT. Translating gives CASSPGGVSGYTEAFF.

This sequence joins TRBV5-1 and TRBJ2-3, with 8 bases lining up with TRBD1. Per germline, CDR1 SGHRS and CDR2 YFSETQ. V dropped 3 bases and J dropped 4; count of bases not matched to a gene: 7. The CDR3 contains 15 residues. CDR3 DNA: TGCGCCAGCAGCTCCTCCGGGACAGGATCAGATACGCAGTATTTT. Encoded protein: CASSSSGTGSDTQYF.

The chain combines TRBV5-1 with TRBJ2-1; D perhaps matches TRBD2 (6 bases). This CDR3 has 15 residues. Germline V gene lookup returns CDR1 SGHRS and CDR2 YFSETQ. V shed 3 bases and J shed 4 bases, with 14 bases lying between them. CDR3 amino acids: CASSSAGTIYNEQFF. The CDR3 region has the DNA TGCGCCAGCAGCTCCGCGGGGACCATATACAATGAGCAGTTCTTC.

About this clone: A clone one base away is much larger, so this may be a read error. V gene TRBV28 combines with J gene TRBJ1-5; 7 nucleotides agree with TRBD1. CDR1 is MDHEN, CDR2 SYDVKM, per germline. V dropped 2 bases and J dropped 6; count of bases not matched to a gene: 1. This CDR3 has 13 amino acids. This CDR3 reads CASSLEGAQPQHF. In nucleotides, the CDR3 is TGTGCCAGCAGTTTAGAGGGGGCTCAGCCCCAGCATTTT.

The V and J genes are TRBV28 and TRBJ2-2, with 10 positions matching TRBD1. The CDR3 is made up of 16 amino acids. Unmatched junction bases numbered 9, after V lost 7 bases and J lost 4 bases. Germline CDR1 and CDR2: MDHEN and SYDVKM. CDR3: CASTRDRGIRTGELFF. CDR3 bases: TGTGCCAGCACCCGGGACAGGGGAATTCGCACCGGGGAGCTGTTTTTT.

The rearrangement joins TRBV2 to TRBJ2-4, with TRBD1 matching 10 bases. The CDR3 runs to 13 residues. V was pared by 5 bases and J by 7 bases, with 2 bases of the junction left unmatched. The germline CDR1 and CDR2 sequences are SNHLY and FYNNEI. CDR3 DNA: TGTGCCAGCAGTCGACAGGGGGCCAACATTCAGTACTTC. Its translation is CASSRQGANIQYF.

The CDR3 DNA reads TGTGCCAGCAGTTTACTCTCAGGGGGCGCGATGGAAAAACTGTTTTTT. Translated: CASSLLSGGAMEKLFF. The V and J genes are TRBV28 and TRBJ1-4; 8 bases line up with TRBD1. The CDR3 runs to 16 residues. The germline V gene encodes CDR1 MDHEN and CDR2 SYDVKM. Trimming took 2 bases from V and 8 from J; bases not matched to a gene: 10.

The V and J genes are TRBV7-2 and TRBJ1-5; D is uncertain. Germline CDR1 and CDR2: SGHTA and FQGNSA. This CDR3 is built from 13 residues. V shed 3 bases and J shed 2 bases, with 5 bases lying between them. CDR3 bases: TGTGCCAGCAGCTTCGGAGGCAATCAGCCCCAGCATTTT. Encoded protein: CASSFGGNQPQHF.

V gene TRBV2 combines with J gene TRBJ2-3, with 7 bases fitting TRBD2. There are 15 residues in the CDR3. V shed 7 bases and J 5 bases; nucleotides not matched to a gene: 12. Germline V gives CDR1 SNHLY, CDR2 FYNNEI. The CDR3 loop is CASMGGSTERDTQYF. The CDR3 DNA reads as TGTGCCAGCATGGGGGGGTCTACAGAGAGAGATACGCAGTATTTT.

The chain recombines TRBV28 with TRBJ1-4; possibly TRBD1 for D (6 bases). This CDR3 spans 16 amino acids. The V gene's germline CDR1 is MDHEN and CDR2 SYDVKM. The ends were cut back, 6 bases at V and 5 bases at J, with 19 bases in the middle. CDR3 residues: CASSPGRGSLNEKLFF. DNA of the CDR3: TGTGCCAGCAGCCCAGGAAGGGGGAGTTTAAATGAAAAACTGTTTTTT. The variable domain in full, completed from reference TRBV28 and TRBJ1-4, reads DVKVTQSSRYLVKRTGEKVFLECVQDMDHENMFWYRQDPGLGLRLIYFSYDVKMKEKGDIPEGYSVSREKKERFSLILESASTNQTSMYLCASSPGRGSLNEKLFFGSGTQLSVL.

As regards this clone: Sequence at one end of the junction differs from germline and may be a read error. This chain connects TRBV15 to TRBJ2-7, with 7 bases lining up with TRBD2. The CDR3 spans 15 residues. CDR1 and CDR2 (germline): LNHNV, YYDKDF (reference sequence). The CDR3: CATSREFGGSSEQYF. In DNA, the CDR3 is TGTGCCACCAGCAGAGAATTCGGGGGGTCCTCCGAGCAGTACTTC.

CDR3 residues: CASSGQQGLDGYTF. As DNA, the CDR3 is TGTGCCAGCAGCGGTCAACAGGGTCTTGACGGCTACACCTTC. This rearrangement joins TRBV7-2 to TRBJ1-2, with TRBD1 as a possible D gene (6 bases). The CDR3 contains 14 residues. The germline V gene encodes CDR1 SGHTA and CDR2 FQGNSA. The V gene lost 5 bases and the J gene lost 8 bases, with 18 bases spanning the gap.